Listed here is a single TCR beta chain. Its target is unknown. This sample was included in a study of T cell repertoires in ileal Crohn's disease. Study background: Median disease duration was about 8.2 years; 35% to 45% smoked at surgery. About half of patients got postoperative therapy: approximately twelve thiopurines, around 20 anti-TNF.

Study-wide results and limits: Active smokers at surgery had more clonal expansions than non-smokers. Sorted CD8 T cells held more high-frequency clones than CD4.

Only in-frame clones appear in the TCRdb table, and some are missing; sequencing was by immunoSEQ multiplex PCR. The data hold over 7,500 clones, with around 76% observed a single time. Material for sequencing was ileal tissue. This TCR was recovered from an adult with Crohn's disease.

CDR3 nucleotide sequence: TGTGCCACCCTAGGACAGGCCGGCTACGAGCAGTACTTC. The encoded protein is CATLGQAGYEQYF. The chain links TRBV6-1 to TRBJ2-7, with 7 bases that match TRBD1. The CDR3 extends over 13 amino acids. V was pared by 10 bases and J by 3 bases, with 9 bases of the junction left unmatched. From germline, CDR1 is MNHNS and CDR2 SASEGT.